A single sample is the source of the 27 T cell receptor beta chains below, sequenced in a study of T cells in women clearing cervical HPV infection. Sequencing used immunoSEQ multiplex PCR; TCRdb keeps in-frame clones, though not all of them. This specimen shows roughly 28,000 clones; the ten leading clones hold around 10%. Sequencing was carried out using blood buffy coat. The receptors come from a woman aged 18 to 75 with a cervical HPV16 infection that either progressed to CIN3+ or cleared (not recorded which).

Remarks on this clone: One junction end does not reproduce the germline sequence, and a read error may be involved. The missing CDR3 end, 3 residues past where the read stops, is filled in from the germline J gene. Within the sample, other DNA sequences also encode this same CDR3. The V gene is TRBV6-2 or TRBV6-3, the J gene TRBJ1-3, with a tentative D call TRBD1 (6 bases). The CDR3 sequence is 16 residues long. Germline values: CDR1 MNHEY, CDR2 SVGEGT. The CDR3 bases that were read are TGTGCCAGCAGGAGCATTTGGACAGACTCTGGAAACACA. This gives the protein CASRSIWTDSGNT. The full CDR3 protein is CASRSIWTDSGNTIYF.

Points on this clone: The same CDR3 is also encoded by other DNA sequences in this sample. The CDR3 here is CASSSGQGNTEAFF. CDR3 DNA, as far as it was read: TGTGCCAGCAGCTCAGGACAGGGCAACACTGAA. V usage is TRBV7-2 and J usage is TRBJ1-1; 8 nucleotides match TRBD1. Read coverage stops 3 residues before the CDR3 terminus; the germline J gene supplies the remainder. Germline lookup yields CDR1 SGHTA and CDR2 FQGNSA. V dropped 4 bases and J dropped 2; count of bases not matched to a gene: 3. There are 14 residues in the CDR3. Full variable domain (rest looked up from reference TRBV7-2 and TRBJ1-1): GAGVSQSPSNKVTEKGKDVELRCDPISGHTALYWYRQSLGQGLEFLIYFQGNSAPDKSGLPSDRFSAERTGGSVSTLTIQRTQQEDSAVYLCASSSGQGNTEAFFGQGTRLTVV.

Concerning this clone itself: The read ends 3 residues early relative to the CDR3; the germline J gene fills the gap. V gene TRBV12-3 or TRBV12-4 combines with J gene TRBJ2-7; D possibly corresponds to TRBD2 (6 bases). CDR3 length equals 15 residues. V was cut by 7 bases and J by 5 bases, with 21 bases left in between. This chain's CDR3 is CASTSRAAGYHEQYF. Partial CDR3 DNA: TGTGCCAGCACTTCTCGCGCAGCGGGTTACCACGAG.

To note about this clone: The read ends 3 residues shy of where the CDR3 ends; the end is completed using the germline J gene. The rearrangement links TRBV29-1 to TRBJ1-1; no clear D. Trimming stripped 7 bases from V and 4 bases from J, with 13 bases between. Germline loops: CDR1 SQVTM, CDR2 ANQGSEA. CDR3 length equals 12 residues. CDR3 DNA (partial): TGCAGCGGAGGGCAAAAGGGCACTGAA. Encoded protein: CSGGQKGTE. The complete CDR3 sequence is CSGGQKGTEAFF.

A word on this clone: The CDR3 extends 3 residues past the end of the read, so its final part is completed from the germline J gene. The chain joins TRBV29-1 to TRBJ2-2; D perhaps matches TRBD2 (6 bases). Trimming removed 3 bases at V and 3 bases at J, with 11 bases between. Germline V lookup: CDR1 SQVTM, CDR2 ANQGSEA. This CDR3 contains 14 residues. The sequenced part of the CDR3 DNA is TGCAGCGTTGAGGAGGGGCGGTACACCGGGGAG. Translation: CSVEEGRYTGE. The whole CDR3 is CSVEEGRYTGELFF.

Concerning this clone: The CDR3 end is not reached by the read, which stops 3 residues before it; the germline J gene fills it in. The chain links TRBV19 to TRBJ2-4, with a possible D match to TRBD2 (6 bases). CDR3 length equals 16 residues. Germline lookup yields CDR1 LNHDA and CDR2 SQIVND (reference sequence). V shed 4 bases and J shed 0 bases, with 13 bases lying between them. The DNA read from the CDR3 is TGTGCCAGTAGTAGCGGGGTAATGCTAGCCAAAAACATT. Its protein is CASSSGVMLAKNI. The CDR3 in its entirety is CASSSGVMLAKNIQYF.

Concerning this clone itself: The CDR3 end lies 3 residues beyond the end of the read and is filled in from the germline J gene. V usage is TRBV5-1 and J usage is TRBJ2-1; D gene ambiguous. V lost 0 bases and J lost 7, with 11 bases in between. The CDR3 has 14 residues. The germline V gene has CDR1 SGHRS and CDR2 YFSETQ. The CDR3 protein is CASSLAGIGNEQFF. Partial CDR3 DNA: TGCGCCAGCAGCTTGGCTGGAATCGGGAATGAG.

About this clone: The CDR3 extends 3 residues past the end of the read, so its final part is completed from the germline J gene. The rearrangement joins TRBV30 to TRBJ2-3, with 7 bases matching TRBD2. Unmatched junction bases numbered 2, after V lost 1 base and J lost 1 base. CDR1 and CDR2 from the germline V gene are GTSNPN and SVGIG (reference sequence). The length of the CDR3 is 14 residues. The CDR3 reads CAWSGGGGTDTQYF. CDR3 bases read: TGTGCCTGGAGTGGTGGGGGGGGCACAGATACG.

The CDR3 here is CASSGGTITSEQFF. The covered CDR3 bases are TGTGCCAGCAGTGGCGGCACCATCACCAGTGAG. The chain employs TRBV2 and TRBJ2-1, with D unclear. The missing CDR3 end, 3 residues past where the read stops, is filled in from the germline J gene. Between the trimmed V and J ends, which lost 4 bases and 9 bases, there was a span of 16 bases. The CDR3 length is 14 residues. CDR1 is SNHLY and CDR2 is FYNNEI in the germline V gene.

Of note for this clone: The read finishes 3 residues shy of the CDR3 end, and the germline J gene is used to complete it. The V gene is TRBV19, the J gene TRBJ1-2; D might be TRBD1 (6 bases). Per germline, CDR1 LNHDA and CDR2 SQIVND (reference sequence). The CDR3 totals 13 residues. CDR3 DNA, as far as it was read: TGTGCCAGTAGCCTACAGGGAACGTCGGGC. Protein product: CASSLQGTSG. The entire CDR3 reads CASSLQGTSGYTF. Full variable domain (missing parts from reference TRBV19 and TRBJ1-2): DGGITQSPKYLFRKEGQNVTLSCEQNLNHDAMYWYRQDPGQGLRLIYYSQIVNDFQKGDIAEGYSVSREKKESFPLTVTSAQKNPTAFYLCASSLQGTSGYTFGSGTRLTVV.

On this clone: The CDR3 end lies 3 residues beyond the end of the read and is filled in from the germline J gene. The V gene is TRBV5-1, the J gene TRBJ2-5; D might be TRBD1 (7 bases). The V end lost 4 bases, the J end lost 0 bases, and 13 bases lay between the germline ends. CDR3 size: 15 residues. CDR1 SGHRS and CDR2 YFSETQ come from the germline V gene. The CDR3 DNA, read in part, is TGCGCCAGCAGCCGCGGGACAGAGTACCAAGAGACC. Encoded protein: CASSRGTEYQET. The complete CDR3 sequence is CASSRGTEYQETQYF.

Comments on this clone: The read falls 3 residues short of the CDR3 end, and the missing part is taken from the germline J gene. This sequence joins TRBV20-1 and TRBJ2-3; D remains unclear. This CDR3 is built from 12 residues. The germline CDR1 and CDR2 sequences are DFQATT and SNEGSKA (reference sequence). Trimming removed 7 bases at V and 0 bases at J, with 8 bases between. The sequenced part of the CDR3 DNA is TGCAGTGTCCTGACTAGCACAGATACG. The encoded protein is CSVLTSTDT. The entire CDR3 reads CSVLTSTDTQYF.

Remarks on this clone: The CDR3 is cut off 3 residues early in the read; its end comes from the germline J gene. This sequence joins TRBV30 and TRBJ2-7; D possibly corresponds to TRBD2 (6 bases). The CDR3 extends over 13 amino acids. With 5 bases removed from V and 2 bases from J, the gap between germline ends came to 13 bases. Germline values: CDR1 GTSNPN, CDR2 SVGIG (reference sequence). CDR3 protein: CAWSGTGAYEQYF. The CDR3 bases that were read are TGTGCCTGGTCCGGGACGGGGGCCTACGAG.

Of note for this clone: The junction shows a germline mismatch at one end, possibly a read error. The sequenced part of the CDR3 DNA is TGCGCCAGCAGCCAAGTACGGGGGGGTTCCTACGAG. Residues: CASSQVRGGSYE. The whole CDR3 protein reads CASSQVRGGSYEQYF. This sequence joins TRBV4-2 and TRBJ2-7; 8 bases match TRBD2. The read gets to within 3 residues of the CDR3 end, and the germline J gene fills in the rest. The CDR3 is 15 amino acids. CDR1 is LGHNA and CDR2 is YNFKEQ in the germline V gene.

Of note for this clone: The CDR3 end lies 3 residues beyond the end of the read and is filled in from the germline J gene. This chain links TRBV5-1 with TRBJ1-1; D is uncertain. The CDR3 covers 15 residues. V lost 0 bases to trimming and J lost 5 bases, with 14 bases between them. CDR1 is SGHRS and CDR2 is YFSETQ in the germline V gene. The sequenced CDR3 bases are TGCGCCAGCAGCTTGGAGGCGGGATCAGGTACTGAA. Translating gives CASSLEAGSGTE. The full CDR3 reads CASSLEAGSGTEAFF.

Note on this clone: The read is 3 residues too short to cover the CDR3 end, so that end is filled in from the germline J gene. The gene calls are TRBV5-1 and TRBJ2-7; 14 bases are shared with TRBD2. Trimming removed 4 bases from V and 6 bases from J; junction bases left unmatched: 6. CDR1 is SGHRS and CDR2 is YFSETQ in the germline V gene. The CDR3 covers 15 residues. CDR3 amino acids: CASSEGLAGVPEQYF. The sequenced part of the CDR3 DNA is TGCGCCAGCAGCGAGGGACTAGCGGGAGTCCCCGAG.

In the case of this clone: The read is 3 residues too short to cover the CDR3 end, so that end is filled in from the germline J gene. This sequence joins TRBV6-1 and TRBJ1-4; 7 bases align to TRBD1. This CDR3 has 16 residues. Germline V gene lookup returns CDR1 MNHNS and CDR2 SASEGT. Trimming removed 3 bases from V and 3 bases from J; junction bases left unmatched: 7. The CDR3 sequence: CASSDRPTGSNEKLFF. The CDR3 bases that were read are TGTGCCAGCAGTGATCGACCGACAGGGTCTAATGAAAAA.

CDR3 DNA, as far as it was read: TGTGCCAGCTCACCCCGTTCCCAGGTGACTGAA. Translating gives CASSPRSQVTE. The whole CDR3 sequence reads CASSPRSQVTEAFF. This rearrangement joins TRBV18 to TRBJ1-1, with D unclear. Sequencing ends 3 residues short of the CDR3 end; the germline J gene provides the rest. CDR1 and CDR2 (germline): KGHSH, LQKENI. V dropped 3 bases and J dropped 5 bases, with 13 bases sitting between them. CDR3 size: 14 residues.

Concerning this clone itself: Relative to the germline gene, one junction end is altered; a read error may explain this. The observed sequence ends 3 residues before the CDR3 terminus, with the missing tail filled in from the germline J gene. The sample contains more than one DNA sequence encoding this CDR3. The V call is TRBV19, the J call TRBJ1-3; a possible D gene is TRBD1 (6 bases). Germline CDR1 reads LNHDA; CDR2 reads SQIVND (reference sequence). The CDR3 extends over 14 amino acids. The DNA read from the CDR3 is TGTGCCAGTAGGGACAGCGGCTCTGGAAACACG. Amino acid sequence: CASRDSGSGNT. The full-length CDR3 reads as CASRDSGSGNTIYF.

As for this clone: The read comes to an end 3 residues before the CDR3 does, leaving the germline J gene to fill in the end. The chain joins TRBV7-9 to TRBJ2-5; tentatively, D is TRBD2 (5 bases). This CDR3 is built from 13 residues. V dropped 4 bases and J dropped 6 bases, with 12 bases sitting between them. Germline V gene sequence: CDR1 SEHNR, CDR2 FQNEAQ (reference sequence). CDR3 amino acids: CASSSSSWKTQYF. Partial CDR3 DNA: TGTGCCAGCAGCTCGTCTAGCTGGAAGACC.

A note on this clone: With the read ending 3 residues before the CDR3 end, the germline J gene is used to fill in that end. This chain links TRBV5-1 with TRBJ2-2; 8 bases match TRBD1. This CDR3 is 15 amino acids long. Germline V gene lookup returns CDR1 SGHRS and CDR2 YFSETQ. Trimming removed 1 base from V and 1 base from J; junction bases left unmatched: 0. The CDR3 protein is CASSLTGGNTGELFF. The covered CDR3 bases are TGCGCCAGCAGCTTGACAGGGGGGAACACCGGGGAG.

A word on this clone: The read is 3 residues too short to cover the CDR3 end, so that end is filled in from the germline J gene. This chain joins TRBV20-1 and TRBJ2-2, with 13 bases lining up with TRBD2. CDR1 DFQATT and CDR2 SNEGSKA come from the germline V gene (reference sequence). CDR3 size: 19 residues. J lost 0 bases, V lost 3 bases, and 10 bases had no gene match. The CDR3 sequence is CSARGPGTSGIPNTGELFF. CDR3 DNA (partial): TGCAGTGCTAGGGGCCCCGGGACTAGCGGGATCCCGAACACCGGGGAG.

For this clone: The CDR3 goes on 3 residues after the read ends, and that part is filled in from the germline J gene. This chain connects TRBV29-1 to TRBJ2-3, with 12 bases identical to TRBD1. The germline CDR1 and CDR2 sequences are SQVTM and ANQGSEA. The CDR3 is 14 residues long. CDR3 DNA, as far as it was read: TGCAGCGTGGGGGGGACAGGGGGCAGGGAGACG. Amino acid sequence: CSVGGTGGRET. The CDR3 as a whole reads CSVGGTGGRETQYF.

Regarding this clone: The read finishes 3 residues shy of the CDR3 end, and the germline J gene is used to complete it. J is TRBJ2-3 and V is TRBV20-1; 9 bases fit TRBD1. The CDR3 has 14 amino acids. Germline V lookup: CDR1 DFQATT, CDR2 SNEGSKA (reference sequence). V trimming: 5 bases; J trimming: 4 bases; junction bases outside the gene matches: 7. The CDR3 spells CSAVDRGASDTQYF. The covered CDR3 bases are TGCAGTGCTGTCGACAGGGGGGCCTCAGATACG.

Notes on this clone: With the read ending 3 residues before the CDR3 end, the germline J gene is used to fill in that end. This sequence joins TRBV5-8 and TRBJ2-7; 9 bases align to TRBD1. V trimming: 4 bases; J trimming: 4 bases; junction bases outside the gene matches: 9. Looked up from germline, CDR1 is SGHTS and CDR2 is YDEGEE. The CDR3 consists of 15 residues. This chain's CDR3 is CASSAGGTGQYEQYF. The sequenced CDR3 bases are TGTGCCAGCAGCGCCGGCGGGACAGGGCAGTACGAG.

Remarks on this clone: Read sequence stops 3 residues before the CDR3 end, and the germline J gene provides the missing end. The chain couples TRBV7-6 to TRBJ2-7; TRBD2 agrees at 13 bases. CDR1 is SGHVS and CDR2 is FNYEAQ in the germline V gene. Losses at the gene ends were 5 bases for V and 6 bases for J; bases not matched to a gene: 4. The CDR3 is made up of 14 amino acids. The part of the CDR3 DNA that was read is TGTGCCAGCAGCGCAGGACTAGCGGGAGTCGAG. Residues: CASSAGLAGVE. The entire CDR3 protein reads CASSAGLAGVEQYF. Full variable domain (remainder filled in from reference TRBV7-6 and TRBJ2-7): GAGVSQSPRYKVTKRGQDVALRCDPISGHVSLYWYRQALGQGPEFLTYFNYEAQQDKSGLPNDRFSAERPEGSISTLTIQRTEQRDSAMYRCASSAGLAGVEQYFGPGTRLTVT.

As for this clone: Read data end 3 residues before the CDR3 end; the end is taken from the germline J gene. The rearrangement uses TRBV5-1 and TRBJ1-1, with D unclear. The V gene's germline CDR1 is SGHRS and CDR2 YFSETQ. The CDR3 is made up of 11 amino acids. CDR3: CASSLRHEAFF. The CDR3 bases that were read are TGCGCCAGCAGCCTTCGACACGAA.